The 9 T cell receptor beta chains listed next were all sequenced from one sample in a study of cytomegalovirus exposure and HLA in healthy donors. PCR involved 60 Vbeta and 13 Jbeta primers. Using immunoSEQ multiplex PCR, the repertoire was profiled, and TCRdb retains in-frame clones only, with some absent. The table has fewer than 250,000 clones, approximately 86% seen once. The sample comprised PBMCs. All receptors derive from a woman aged 18-29 years in good health and CMV-seronegative.

This clone has just one count. This rearrangement joins TRBV14 to TRBJ2-3, with 7 bases identical to TRBD1. This CDR3 has 15 amino acids. The ends lost 0 bases at V and 1 base at J; junction bases unmatched: 1. CDR1 is SGHDN and CDR2 is FVKESK in the germline V gene. CDR3 amino acids: CASSQDRGRTDTQYF. CDR3 DNA sequence: TGTGCCAGCAGCCAAGATAGGGGGCGCACAGATACGCAGTATTTT.

This clone showed up just once. The chain combines TRBV19 with TRBJ2-1; TRBD1 matches at 10 bases. The J segment lost 9 bases and the V segment lost 5 bases, leaving 22 bases of the junction unmatched. CDR1 and CDR2 (germline): LNHDA, SQIVND (reference sequence). This CDR3 spans 19 amino acids. CDR3 in amino acids: CASSAGTGATGRYGGEQFF. CDR3 coding DNA: TGTGCCAGTAGTGCCGGGACAGGGGCCACAGGGCGGTACGGGGGTGAGCAGTTCTTC.

This chain links TRBV5-1 with TRBJ2-7; 7 nucleotides align to TRBD1. Per the germline V gene, CDR1 is SGHRS and CDR2 is YFSETQ. The V gene end was trimmed by 3 bases and the J gene end by 1 base; junction bases not matched to a gene: 10. The CDR3 loop spans 16 amino acids. The CDR3 spells CASSWNLQGSSYEQYF. As DNA, the CDR3 is TGCGCCAGCAGCTGGAACTTACAGGGGTCATCCTACGAGCAGTACTTC.

The chain links TRBV15 to TRBJ2-3; D is perhaps TRBD1 (7 bases). This CDR3 contains 17 residues. V was cut by 5 bases and J by 1 base, with 19 bases left in between. Germline CDR1 reads LNHNV; CDR2 reads YYDKDF (reference sequence). The CDR3 sequence is CATSGPFRRGRTDTQYF. In nucleotides, the CDR3 is TGTGCCACCAGCGGACCGTTTAGGAGGGGGCGCACAGATACGCAGTATTTT.

The rearrangement uses TRBV2 and TRBJ2-7, with 11 bases that match TRBD1. The germline V gene encodes CDR1 SNHLY and CDR2 FYNNEI. V was pared by 6 bases and J by 7 bases, with 8 bases of the junction left unmatched. The CDR3 is 14 residues long. CDR3 protein: CASRDRGQAGEQYF. DNA of the CDR3: TGTGCCAGCAGGGACAGGGGGCAAGCGGGTGAGCAGTACTTC.

The chain is built from TRBV28 and TRBJ2-5, with 9 positions matching TRBD2. The trim removed 2 bases at V and 2 bases at J, leaving 9 bases unmatched. CDR1 MDHEN and CDR2 SYDVKM come from the germline V gene. CDR3 size: 17 residues. CDR3 DNA: TGTGCCAGCAGTTTAATTAGCGGGGGCATTTTTCAAGAGACCCAGTACTTC. Residues: CASSLISGGIFQETQYF.

The chain joins TRBV6-1 to TRBJ2-5, with a tentative D call TRBD2 (6 bases). With 5 bases removed from V and 7 bases from J, the gap between germline ends came to 14 bases. The CDR3 has 13 amino acids. Germline V lookup: CDR1 MNHNS, CDR2 SASEGT. The CDR3 region is CASSLARAGTQYF. The CDR3 DNA reads as TGTGCCAGCAGTCTAGCGCGAGCCGGGACCCAGTACTTC.

This clone has more than one count but fewer than ten. J is TRBJ2-3 and V is TRBV5-4; 7 bases match TRBD2. Trimming at V came to 4 bases and at J to 0 bases, leaving 8 bases not matched to a gene. Germline V gene lookup returns CDR1 SGHNT and CDR2 YYREEE (reference sequence). The CDR3 has 16 residues. The CDR3 region is CASSPRLGGSTDTQYF. CDR3 nucleotide sequence: TGTGCCAGCAGCCCTAGACTGGGGGGGAGCACAGATACGCAGTATTTT.

V usage is TRBV6-6 and J usage is TRBJ2-5; unclear D gene. Germline values: CDR1 MNHNY, CDR2 SVGAGI (reference sequence). The CDR3 runs to 12 residues. V gave up 3 bases and J gave up 5 bases, with 7 bases separating them. CDR3 DNA: TGTGCCAGCAGTTATACAAGTGAGACCCAGTACTTC. Amino acid sequence: CASSYTSETQYF.